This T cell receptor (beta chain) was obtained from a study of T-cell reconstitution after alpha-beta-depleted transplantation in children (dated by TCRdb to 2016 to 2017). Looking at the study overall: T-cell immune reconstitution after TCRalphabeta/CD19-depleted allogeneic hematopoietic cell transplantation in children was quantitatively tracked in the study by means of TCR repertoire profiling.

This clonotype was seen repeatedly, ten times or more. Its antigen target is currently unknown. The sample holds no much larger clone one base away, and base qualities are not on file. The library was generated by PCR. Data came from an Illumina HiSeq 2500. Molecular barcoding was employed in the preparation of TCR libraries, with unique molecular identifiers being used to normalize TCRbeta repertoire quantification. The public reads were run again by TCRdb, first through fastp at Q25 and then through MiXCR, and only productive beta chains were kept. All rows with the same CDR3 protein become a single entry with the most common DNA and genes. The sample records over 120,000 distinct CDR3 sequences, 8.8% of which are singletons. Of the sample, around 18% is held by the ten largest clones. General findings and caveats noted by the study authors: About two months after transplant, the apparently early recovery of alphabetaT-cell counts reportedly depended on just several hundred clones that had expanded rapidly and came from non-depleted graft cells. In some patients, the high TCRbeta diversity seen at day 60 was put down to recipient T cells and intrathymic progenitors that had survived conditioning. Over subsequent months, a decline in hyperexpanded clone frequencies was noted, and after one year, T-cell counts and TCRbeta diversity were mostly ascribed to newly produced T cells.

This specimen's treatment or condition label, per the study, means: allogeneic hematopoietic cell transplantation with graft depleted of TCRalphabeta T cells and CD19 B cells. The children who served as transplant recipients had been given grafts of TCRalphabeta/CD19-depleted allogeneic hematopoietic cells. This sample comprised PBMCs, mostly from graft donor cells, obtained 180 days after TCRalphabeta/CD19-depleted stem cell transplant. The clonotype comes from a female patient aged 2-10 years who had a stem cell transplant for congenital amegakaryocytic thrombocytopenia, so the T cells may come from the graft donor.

CDR3 reads: CSPQWPPEQYF. The nucleotides read TGCAGCCCCCAATGGCCCCCCGAGCAGTACTTC. The sequence links TRBV20-1 to TRBJ2-7; the D gene cannot be resolved reliably. The germline V gene (reference sequence) yields DFQATT for CDR1 and SNEGSKA for CDR2. From its cysteine to its phenylalanine, the CDR3 spans 11 amino acids. The entry retains the CDR3 DNA only, 33 bases that are in frame from base 1.